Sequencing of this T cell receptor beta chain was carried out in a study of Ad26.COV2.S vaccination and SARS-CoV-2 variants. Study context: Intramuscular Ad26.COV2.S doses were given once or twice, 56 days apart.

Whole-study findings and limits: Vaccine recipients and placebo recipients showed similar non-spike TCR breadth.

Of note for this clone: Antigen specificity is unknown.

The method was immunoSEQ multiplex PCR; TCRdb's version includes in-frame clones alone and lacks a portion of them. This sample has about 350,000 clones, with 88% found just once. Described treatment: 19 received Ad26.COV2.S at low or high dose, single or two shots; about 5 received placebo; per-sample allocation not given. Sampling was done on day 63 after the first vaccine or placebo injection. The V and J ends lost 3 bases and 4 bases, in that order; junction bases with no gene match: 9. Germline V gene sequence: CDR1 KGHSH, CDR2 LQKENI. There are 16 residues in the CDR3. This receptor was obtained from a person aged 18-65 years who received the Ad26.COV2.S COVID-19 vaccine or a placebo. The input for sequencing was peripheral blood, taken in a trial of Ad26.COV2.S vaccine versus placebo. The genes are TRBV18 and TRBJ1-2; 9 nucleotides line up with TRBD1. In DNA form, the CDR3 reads TGTGCCAGCTCACCGCCCAGACAGGGGGTCGCCTATGGCTACACCTTC. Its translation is CASSPPRQGVAYGYTF.